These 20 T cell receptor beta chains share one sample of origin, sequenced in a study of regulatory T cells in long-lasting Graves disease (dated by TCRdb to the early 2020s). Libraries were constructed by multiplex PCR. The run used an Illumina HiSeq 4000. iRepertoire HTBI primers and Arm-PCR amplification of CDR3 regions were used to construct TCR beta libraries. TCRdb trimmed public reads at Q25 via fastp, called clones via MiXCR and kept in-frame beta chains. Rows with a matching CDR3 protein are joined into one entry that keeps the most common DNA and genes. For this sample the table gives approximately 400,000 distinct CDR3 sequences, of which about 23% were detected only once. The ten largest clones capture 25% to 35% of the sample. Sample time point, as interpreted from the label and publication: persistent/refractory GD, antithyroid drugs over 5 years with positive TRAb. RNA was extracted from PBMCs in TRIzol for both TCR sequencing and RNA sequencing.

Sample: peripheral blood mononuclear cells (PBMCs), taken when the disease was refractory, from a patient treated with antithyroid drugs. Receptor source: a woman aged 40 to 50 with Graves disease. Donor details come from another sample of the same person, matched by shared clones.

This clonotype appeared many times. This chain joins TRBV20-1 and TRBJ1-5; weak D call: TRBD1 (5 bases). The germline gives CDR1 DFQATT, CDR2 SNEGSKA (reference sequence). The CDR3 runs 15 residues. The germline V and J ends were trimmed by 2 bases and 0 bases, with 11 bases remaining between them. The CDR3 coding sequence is TGCAGTGCTAGAATGTGGGGGTATAGCAATCAGCCCCAGCATTTT. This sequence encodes CSARMWGYSNQPQHF.

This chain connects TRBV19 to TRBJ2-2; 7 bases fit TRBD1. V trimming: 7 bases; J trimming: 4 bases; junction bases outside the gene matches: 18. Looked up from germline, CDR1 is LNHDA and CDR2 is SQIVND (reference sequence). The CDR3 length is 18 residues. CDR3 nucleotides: TGTGCCAGTACCCTTAAAGGGGGCCTCTACCCCCCCACCGGGGAGCTGTTTTTT. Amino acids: CASTLKGGLYPPTGELFF.

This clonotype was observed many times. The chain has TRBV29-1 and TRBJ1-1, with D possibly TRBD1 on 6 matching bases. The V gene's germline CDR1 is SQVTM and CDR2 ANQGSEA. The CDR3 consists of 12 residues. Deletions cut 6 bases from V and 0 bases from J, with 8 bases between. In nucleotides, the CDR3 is TGCAGCGTCGGACAGATGAACACTGAAGCTTTCTTT. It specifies CSVGQMNTEAFF. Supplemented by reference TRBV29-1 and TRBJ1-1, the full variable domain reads SAVISQKPSRDICQRGTSLTIQCQVDSQVTMMFWYRQQPGQSLTLIATANQGSEATYESGFVIDKFPISRPNLTFSTLTVSNMSPEDSSIYLCSVGQMNTEAFFGQGTRLTVV.

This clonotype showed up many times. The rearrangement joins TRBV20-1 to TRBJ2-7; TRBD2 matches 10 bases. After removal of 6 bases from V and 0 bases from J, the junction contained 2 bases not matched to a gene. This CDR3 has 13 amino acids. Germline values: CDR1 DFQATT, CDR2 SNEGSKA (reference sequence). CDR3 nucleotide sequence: TGCAGTGCCACTAGCGGGACCTCCTACGAGCAGTACTTC. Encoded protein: CSATSGTSYEQYF.

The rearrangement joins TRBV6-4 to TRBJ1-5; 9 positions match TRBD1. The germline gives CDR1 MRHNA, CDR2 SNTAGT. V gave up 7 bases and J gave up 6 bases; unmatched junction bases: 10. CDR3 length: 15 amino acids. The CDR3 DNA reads TGTGCCAGCACTAATGGACAGGGGATAGGTCAGCCCCAGCATTTT. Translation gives CASTNGQGIGQPQHF.

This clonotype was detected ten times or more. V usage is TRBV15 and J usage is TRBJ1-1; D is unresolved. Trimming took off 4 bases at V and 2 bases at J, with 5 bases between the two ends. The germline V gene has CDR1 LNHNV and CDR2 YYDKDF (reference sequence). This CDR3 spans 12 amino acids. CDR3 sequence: CATSIFNTEAFF. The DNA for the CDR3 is TGTGCCACCAGCATCTTTAACACTGAAGCTTTCTTT.

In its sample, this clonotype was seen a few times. CDR3 sequence (DNA): TGTGCCAGCAGCCGGGCTAGCGGGAGATCTGTGTGGTACGAGCAGTACTTC. This translates into CASSRASGRSVWYEQYF. J is TRBJ2-7 and V is TRBV28; 10 bases fit TRBD2. V lost 6 bases and J lost 4; bases outside the gene matches: 15. CDR3 size: 17 residues. CDR1 and CDR2 (germline): MDHEN, SYDVKM.

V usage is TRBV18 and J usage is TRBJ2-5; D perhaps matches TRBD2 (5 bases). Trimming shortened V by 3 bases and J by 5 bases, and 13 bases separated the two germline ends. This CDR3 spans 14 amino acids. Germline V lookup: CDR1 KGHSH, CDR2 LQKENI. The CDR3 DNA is TGTGCCAGCTCACCTTACAGAGGCGGGGAGACCCAGTACTTC. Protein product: CASSPYRGGETQYF.

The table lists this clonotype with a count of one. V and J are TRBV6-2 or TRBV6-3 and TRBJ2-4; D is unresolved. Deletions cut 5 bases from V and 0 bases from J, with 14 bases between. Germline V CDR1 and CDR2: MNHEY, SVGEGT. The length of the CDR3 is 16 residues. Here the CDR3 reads CASSEEPALAKNIQYF. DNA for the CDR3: TGTGCCAGCAGTGAGGAGCCAGCTCTAGCCAAAAACATTCAGTACTTC.

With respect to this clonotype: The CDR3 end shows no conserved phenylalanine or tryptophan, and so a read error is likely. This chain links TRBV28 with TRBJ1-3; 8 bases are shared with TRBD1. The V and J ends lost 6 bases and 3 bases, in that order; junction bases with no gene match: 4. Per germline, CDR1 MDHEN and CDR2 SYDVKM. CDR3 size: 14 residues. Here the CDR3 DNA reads TGTGCCAGCAGGCACAGGGGGTTTGGAAACACCATATATCTT. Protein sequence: CASRHRGFGNTIYL.

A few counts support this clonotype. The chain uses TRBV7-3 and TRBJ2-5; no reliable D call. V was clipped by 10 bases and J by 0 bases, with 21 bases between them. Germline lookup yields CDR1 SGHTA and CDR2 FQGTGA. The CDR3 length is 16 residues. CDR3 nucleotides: TGTGCCAACCAGAAGATCGGTGGATCCTACCAAGAGACCCAGTACTTC. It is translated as CANQKIGGSYQETQYF.

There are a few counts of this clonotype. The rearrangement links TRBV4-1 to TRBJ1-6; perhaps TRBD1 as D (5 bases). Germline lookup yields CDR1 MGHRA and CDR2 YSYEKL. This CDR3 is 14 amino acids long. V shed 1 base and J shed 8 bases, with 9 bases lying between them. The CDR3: CASSQAWGYSPLHF. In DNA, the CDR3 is TGCGCCAGCAGCCAAGCCTGGGGGTATTCACCCCTCCACTTT.

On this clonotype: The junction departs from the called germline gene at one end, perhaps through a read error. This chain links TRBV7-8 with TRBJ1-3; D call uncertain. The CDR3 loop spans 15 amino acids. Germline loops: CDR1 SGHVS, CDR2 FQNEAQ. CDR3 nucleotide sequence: TGTGCCAGCAGCTTAGCATTGGGTTCTGGAAACACCGTATATTTT. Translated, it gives CASSLALGSGNTVYF.

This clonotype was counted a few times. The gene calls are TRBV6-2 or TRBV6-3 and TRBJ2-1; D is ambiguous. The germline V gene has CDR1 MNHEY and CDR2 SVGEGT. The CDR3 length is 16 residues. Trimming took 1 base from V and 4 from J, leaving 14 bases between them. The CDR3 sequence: CASSYYFSPLYNEQFF. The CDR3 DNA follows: TGTGCCAGCAGTTACTACTTCTCCCCACTATACAATGAGCAGTTCTTC.

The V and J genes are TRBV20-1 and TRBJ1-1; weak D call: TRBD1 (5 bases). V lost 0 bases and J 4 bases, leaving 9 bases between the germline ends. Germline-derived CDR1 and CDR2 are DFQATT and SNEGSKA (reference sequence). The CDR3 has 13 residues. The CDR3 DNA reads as TGCAGTGCTAGAGATGGTAGGGGCACTGAAGCTTTCTTT. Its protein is CSARDGRGTEAFF.

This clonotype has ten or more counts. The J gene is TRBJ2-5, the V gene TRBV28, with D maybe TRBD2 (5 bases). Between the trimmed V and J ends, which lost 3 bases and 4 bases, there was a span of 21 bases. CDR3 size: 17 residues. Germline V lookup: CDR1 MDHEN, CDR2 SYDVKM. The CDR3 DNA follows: TGTGCCAGCAGTTTTACCCCAGGACGGACTGTGTCAGAGACCCAGTACTTC. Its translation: CASSFTPGRTVSETQYF.

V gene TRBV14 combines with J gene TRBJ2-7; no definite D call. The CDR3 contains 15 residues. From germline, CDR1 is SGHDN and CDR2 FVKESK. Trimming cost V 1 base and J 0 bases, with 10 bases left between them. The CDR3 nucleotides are TGTGCCAGCAGCCAAGTCGGCGCAGGCTCCTACGAGCAGTACTTC. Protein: CASSQVGAGSYEQYF.

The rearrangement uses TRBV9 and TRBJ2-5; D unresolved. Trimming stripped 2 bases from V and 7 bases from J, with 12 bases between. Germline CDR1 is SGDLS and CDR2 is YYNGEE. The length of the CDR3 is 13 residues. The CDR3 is CASSVGALGTQYF. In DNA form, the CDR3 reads TGTGCCAGCAGCGTGGGTGCCCTGGGGACCCAGTACTTC.

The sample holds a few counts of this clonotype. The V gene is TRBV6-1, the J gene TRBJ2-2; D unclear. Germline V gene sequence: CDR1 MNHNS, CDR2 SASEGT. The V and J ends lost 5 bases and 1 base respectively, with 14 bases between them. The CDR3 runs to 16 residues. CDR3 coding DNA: TGTGCCAGCAGTTATCTAGGGCAGGTGAACACCGGGGAGCTGTTTTTT. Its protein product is CASSYLGQVNTGELFF.

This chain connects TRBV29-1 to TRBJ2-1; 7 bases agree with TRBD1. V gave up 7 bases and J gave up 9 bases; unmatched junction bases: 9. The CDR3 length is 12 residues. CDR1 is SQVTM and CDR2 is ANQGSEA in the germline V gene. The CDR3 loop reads CSEGQVLGEQFF. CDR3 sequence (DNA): TGCAGCGAAGGACAGGTCCTGGGTGAGCAGTTCTTC.